The T cell receptor beta chain under discussion was sequenced for a study of metastatic and nonmetastatic thyroid tumors. This CDR3 has 12 amino acids. V lost 3 bases and J 8 bases, leaving 10 bases between the germline ends. In this sample, this clone is medium-sized. TCRdb used MiXCR to call clones anew from the PCR reads. Here the sample spans 8,500 to 13,000 clones, 26% being singletons. Patients underwent thyroid surgery, and none had received any treatment before it. The specimen was tumor tissue. The sequence was obtained from a female donor with papillary thyroid cancer or a benign thyroid nodule (not recorded which). Some clones in this sample may be carry-over from other donors' samples. V is TRBV12-3 or TRBV12-4 and J is TRBJ1-2; D unclear. The CDR3 reads CASSFSLSGYTF. The CDR3 DNA is TGTGCCAGCAGTTTTTCCCTTTCCGGCTACACCTTC.